Sequencing of this T cell receptor beta chain was carried out in a study of blood T cell repertoires in COVID-19. Overall study: Some COVID-19 samples were acute and others convalescent; all came from the United States, Italy and Spain. T cells, B-cell-depleted T cells, or PBMCs supplied cDNA or gDNA.

Germline loops: CDR1 SGHTS, CDR2 YDEGEE. CDR3 size: 15 residues. V lost 0 bases to trimming and J lost 0 bases, with 7 bases between them. Per the original methods: Using reference gene primer amplification, nucleated cell counts were estimated. Measured with immunoSEQ multiplex PCR; TCRdb has only the in-frame clones, and not every one. V and J calls and clone size come straight from that table; D and trimming were deduced from the DNA. The sample yields 410,000 or so clones, approximately 89% seen once. Followed longitudinally, the Seattle patients had been enrolled during active infection. The sample consisted of peripheral blood. The TCR comes from a woman in her thirties or forties with COVID-19, enrolled during active disease. This chain joins TRBV5-8 and TRBJ1-3, with TRBD1 as a possible D gene (5 bases). For the CDR3, the DNA is TGTGCCAGCAGCTTGGGACAGAACTCTGGAAACACCATATATTTT. The encoded protein is CASSLGQNSGNTIYF.